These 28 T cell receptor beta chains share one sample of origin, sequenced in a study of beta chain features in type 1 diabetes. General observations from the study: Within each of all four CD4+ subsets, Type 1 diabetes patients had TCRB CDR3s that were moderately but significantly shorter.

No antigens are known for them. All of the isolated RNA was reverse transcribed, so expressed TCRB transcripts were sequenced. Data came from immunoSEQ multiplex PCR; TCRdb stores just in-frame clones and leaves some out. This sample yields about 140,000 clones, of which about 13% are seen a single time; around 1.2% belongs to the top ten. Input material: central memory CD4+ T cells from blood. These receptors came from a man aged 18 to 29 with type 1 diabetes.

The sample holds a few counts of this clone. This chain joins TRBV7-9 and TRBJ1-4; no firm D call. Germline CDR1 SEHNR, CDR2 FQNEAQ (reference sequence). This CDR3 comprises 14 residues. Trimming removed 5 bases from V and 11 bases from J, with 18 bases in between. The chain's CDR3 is CASSARAPGEKLFF. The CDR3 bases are TGTGCCAGCAGCGCCCGGGCCCCCGGCGAGAAACTGTTTTTT.

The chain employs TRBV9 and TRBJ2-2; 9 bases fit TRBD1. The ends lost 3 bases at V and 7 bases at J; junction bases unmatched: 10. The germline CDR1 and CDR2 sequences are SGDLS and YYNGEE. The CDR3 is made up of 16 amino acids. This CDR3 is CASSAQRTGVNGELFF. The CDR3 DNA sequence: TGTGCCAGCAGCGCCCAACGGACAGGGGTAAACGGGGAGCTGTTTTTT.

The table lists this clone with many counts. The CDR3 is CASSWTGSPYGYTF. Written as DNA, the CDR3 is TGTGCCAGCAGCTGGACAGGGAGCCCCTATGGCTACACCTTC. The rearrangement links TRBV5-4 to TRBJ1-2, with TRBD1 matching 8 bases. V shed 3 bases and J 4 bases; nucleotides not matched to a gene: 5. The CDR3 length is 14 residues. CDR1 and CDR2 (germline): SGHNT, YYREEE (reference sequence).

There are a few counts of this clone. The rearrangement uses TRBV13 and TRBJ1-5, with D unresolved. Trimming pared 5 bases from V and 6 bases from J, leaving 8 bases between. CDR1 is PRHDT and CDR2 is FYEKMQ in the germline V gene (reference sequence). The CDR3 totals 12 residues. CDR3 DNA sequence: TGTGCCAGCAGCGTATACAGTCAGCCCCAGCATTTT. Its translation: CASSVYSQPQHF.

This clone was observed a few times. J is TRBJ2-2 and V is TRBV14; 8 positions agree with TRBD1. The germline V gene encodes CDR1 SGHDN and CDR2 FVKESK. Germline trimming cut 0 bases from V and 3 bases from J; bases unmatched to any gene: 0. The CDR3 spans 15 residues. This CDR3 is CASSQETGDTGELFF. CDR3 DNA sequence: TGTGCCAGCAGCCAAGAGACAGGGGACACCGGGGAGCTGTTTTTT.

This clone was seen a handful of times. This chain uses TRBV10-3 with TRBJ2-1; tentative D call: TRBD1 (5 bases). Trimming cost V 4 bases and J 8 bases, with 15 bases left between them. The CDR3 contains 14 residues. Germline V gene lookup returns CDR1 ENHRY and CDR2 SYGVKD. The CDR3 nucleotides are TGTGCCATCAGTGCTGGACAAGATAACGATGAGCAGTTCTTC. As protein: CAISAGQDNDEQFF.

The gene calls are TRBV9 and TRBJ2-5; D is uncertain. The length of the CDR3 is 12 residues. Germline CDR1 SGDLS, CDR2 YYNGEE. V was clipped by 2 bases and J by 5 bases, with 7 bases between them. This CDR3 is CASSVKLETQYF. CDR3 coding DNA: TGTGCCAGCAGCGTTAAGTTGGAGACCCAGTACTTC.

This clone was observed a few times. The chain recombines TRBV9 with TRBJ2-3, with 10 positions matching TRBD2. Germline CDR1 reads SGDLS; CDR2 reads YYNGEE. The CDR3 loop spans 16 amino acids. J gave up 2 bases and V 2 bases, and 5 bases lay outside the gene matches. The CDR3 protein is CASSVDSGGSTDTQYF. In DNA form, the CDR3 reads TGTGCCAGCAGCGTGGATAGCGGGGGGTCCACAGATACGCAGTATTTT. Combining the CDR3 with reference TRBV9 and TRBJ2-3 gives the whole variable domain DSGVTQTPKHLITATGQRVTLRCSPRSGDLSVYWYQQSLDQGLQFLIQYYNGEERAKGNILERFSAQQFPDLHSELNLSSLELGDSALYFCASSVDSGGSTDTQYFGPGTRLTVL.

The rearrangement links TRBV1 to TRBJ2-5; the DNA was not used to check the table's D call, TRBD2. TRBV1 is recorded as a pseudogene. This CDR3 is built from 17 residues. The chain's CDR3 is CTSSQAPSGVDQETQYF. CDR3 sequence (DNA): TGCACCAGCAGCCAAGCCCCTAGCGGGGTAGACCAAGAGACCCAGTACTTC.

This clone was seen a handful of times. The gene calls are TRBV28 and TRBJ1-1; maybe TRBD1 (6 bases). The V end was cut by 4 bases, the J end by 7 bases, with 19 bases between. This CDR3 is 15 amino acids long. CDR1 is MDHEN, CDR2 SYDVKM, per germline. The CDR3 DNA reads TGTGCCAGCAGTTCACATGAGGGGGTAACCTATGAAGCTTTCTTT. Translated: CASSSHEGVTYEAFF.

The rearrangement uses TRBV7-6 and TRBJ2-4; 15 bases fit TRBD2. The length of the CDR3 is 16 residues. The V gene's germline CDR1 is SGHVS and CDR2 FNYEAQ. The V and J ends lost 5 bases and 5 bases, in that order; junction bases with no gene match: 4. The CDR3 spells CASSLGTSGGQNIQYF. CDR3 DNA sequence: TGTGCCAGCAGCCTCGGGACTAGCGGGGGGCAAAACATTCAGTACTTC.

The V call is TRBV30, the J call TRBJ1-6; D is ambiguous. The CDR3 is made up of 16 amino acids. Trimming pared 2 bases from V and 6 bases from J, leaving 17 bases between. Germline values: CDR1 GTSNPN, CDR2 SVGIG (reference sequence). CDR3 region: CAWSRDETAVNSPLHF. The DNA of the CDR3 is TGTGCCTGGAGTAGAGATGAAACGGCAGTTAATTCACCCCTCCACTTT.

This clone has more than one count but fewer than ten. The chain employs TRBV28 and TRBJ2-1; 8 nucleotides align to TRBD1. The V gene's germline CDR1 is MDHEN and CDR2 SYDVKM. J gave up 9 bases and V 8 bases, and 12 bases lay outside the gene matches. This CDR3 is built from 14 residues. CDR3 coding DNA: TGTGCCAGCCATCTTGGGACAGGAGCTGGTGAGCAGTTCTTC. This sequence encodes CASHLGTGAGEQFF.

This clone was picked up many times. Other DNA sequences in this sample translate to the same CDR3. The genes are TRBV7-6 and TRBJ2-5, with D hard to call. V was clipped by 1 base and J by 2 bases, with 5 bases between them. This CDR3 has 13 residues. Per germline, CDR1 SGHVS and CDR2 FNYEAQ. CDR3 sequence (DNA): TGTGCCAGCAGCTTAGGGCAGCAAGAGACCCAGTACTTC. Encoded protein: CASSLGQQETQYF. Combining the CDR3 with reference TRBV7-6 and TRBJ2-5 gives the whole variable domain GAGVSQSPRYKVTKRGQDVALRCDPISGHVSLYWYRQALGQGPEFLTYFNYEAQQDKSGLPNDRFSAERPEGSISTLTIQRTEQRDSAMYRCASSLGQQETQYFGPGTRLLVL.

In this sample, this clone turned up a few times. The CDR3 loop reads CASRAAPNSPLHF. CDR3 coding DNA: TGTGCCTCCCGGGCGGCCCCTAATTCACCCCTCCACTTT. The rearrangement uses TRBV30 and TRBJ1-6; no clear D gene. The CDR3 sequence is 13 residues long. From germline, CDR1 is GTSNPN and CDR2 SVGIG (reference sequence). V lost 7 bases and J lost 6, with 13 bases in between.

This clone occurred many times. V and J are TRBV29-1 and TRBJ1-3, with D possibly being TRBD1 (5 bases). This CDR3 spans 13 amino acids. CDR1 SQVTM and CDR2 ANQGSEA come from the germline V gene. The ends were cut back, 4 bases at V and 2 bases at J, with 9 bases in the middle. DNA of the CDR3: TGCAGCGTTGGAACGGGGGCTGGAAACACCATATATTTT. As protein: CSVGTGAGNTIYF. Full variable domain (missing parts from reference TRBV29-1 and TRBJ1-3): SAVISQKPSRDICQRGTSLTIQCQVDSQVTMMFWYRQQPGQSLTLIATANQGSEATYESGFVIDKFPISRPNLTFSTLTVSNMSPEDSSIYLCSVGTGAGNTIYFGEGSWLTVV.

CDR3 amino acids: CAWSSTYEQYF. For the CDR3, the DNA is TGTGCCTGGAGTTCCACCTACGAGCAGTACTTC. The V call is TRBV30, the J call TRBJ2-7; unclear D gene. Trimming removed 2 bases at V and 2 bases at J, with 4 bases between. CDR1 is GTSNPN and CDR2 is SVGIG in the germline V gene (reference sequence). The CDR3 extends over 11 amino acids.

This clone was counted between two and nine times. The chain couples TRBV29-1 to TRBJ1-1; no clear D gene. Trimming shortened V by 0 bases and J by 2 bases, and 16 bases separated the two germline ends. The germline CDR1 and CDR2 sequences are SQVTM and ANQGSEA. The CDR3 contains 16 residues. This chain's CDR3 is CSVEDLVGHGNTEAFF. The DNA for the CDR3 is TGCAGCGTTGAAGATCTCGTCGGGCATGGAAACACTGAAGCTTTCTTT.

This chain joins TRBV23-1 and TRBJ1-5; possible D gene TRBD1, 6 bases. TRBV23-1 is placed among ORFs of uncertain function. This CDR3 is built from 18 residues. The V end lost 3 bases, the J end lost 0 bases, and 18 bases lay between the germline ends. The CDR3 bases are TGCGCCAGCAGTCACACGCTTGGGGGCTTATATAGCAATCAGCCCCAGCATTTT. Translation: CASSHTLGGLYSNQPQHF.

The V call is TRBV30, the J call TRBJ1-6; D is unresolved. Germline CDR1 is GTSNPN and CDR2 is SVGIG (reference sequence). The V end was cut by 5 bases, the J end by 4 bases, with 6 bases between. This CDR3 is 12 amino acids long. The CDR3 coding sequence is TGTGCCTGGGCGGCGTATAATTCACCCCTCCACTTT. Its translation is CAWAAYNSPLHF.

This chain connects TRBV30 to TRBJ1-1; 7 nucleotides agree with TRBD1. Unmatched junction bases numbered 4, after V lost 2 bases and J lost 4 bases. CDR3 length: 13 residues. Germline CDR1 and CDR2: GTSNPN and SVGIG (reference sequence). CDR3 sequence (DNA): TGTGCCTGGAGTTCAGGGGGGCTCACTGAAGCTTTCTTT. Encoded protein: CAWSSGGLTEAFF. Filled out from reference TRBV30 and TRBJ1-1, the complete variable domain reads SQTIHQWPATLVQPVGSPLSLECTVEGTSNPNLYWYRQAAGRGLQLLFYSVGIGQISSEVPQNLSASRPQDRQFILSSKKLLLSDSGFYLCAWSSGGLTEAFFGQGTRLTVV.

The CDR3 loop reads CASSYSLRQVTEAFF. CDR3 sequence (DNA): TGTGCCAGCAGTTACAGCCTTAGGCAGGTCACTGAAGCTTTCTTT. The chain is built from TRBV6-5 and TRBJ1-1, with D hard to call. The CDR3 sequence is 15 residues long. V lost 2 bases and J lost 4, with 14 bases in between. The germline V gene encodes CDR1 MNHEY and CDR2 SVGAGI.

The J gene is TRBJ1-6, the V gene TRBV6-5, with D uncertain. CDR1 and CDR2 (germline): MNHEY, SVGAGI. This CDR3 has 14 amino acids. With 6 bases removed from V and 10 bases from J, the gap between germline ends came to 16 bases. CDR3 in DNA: TGTGCCAGCAGCTGGGAAACACGCAGATCACCCCTCCACTTT. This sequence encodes CASSWETRRSPLHF.

The CDR3 nucleotides are TGTGCCAGCAGTTTATACAGGGGCACTGAAGCTTTCTTT. Its translation: CASSLYRGTEAFF. This chain links TRBV27 with TRBJ1-1, with TRBD1 identical over 7 bases. Germline assignment: CDR1 MNHEY and CDR2 SMNVEV (reference sequence). V lost 1 base and J lost 4; bases outside the gene matches: 0. The CDR3 totals 13 residues.

The CDR3 loop reads CASSVGVSGGQETQYF. Written as DNA, the CDR3 is TGTGCCAGCAGCGTAGGGGTTAGCGGGGGACAAGAGACCCAGTACTTC. The chain combines TRBV9 with TRBJ2-5, with 9 bases identical to TRBD2. The junction had 5 bases not matched to a gene; V was cut back by 0 bases and J by 2 bases. There are 16 residues in the CDR3. Looked up from germline, CDR1 is SGDLS and CDR2 is YYNGEE.

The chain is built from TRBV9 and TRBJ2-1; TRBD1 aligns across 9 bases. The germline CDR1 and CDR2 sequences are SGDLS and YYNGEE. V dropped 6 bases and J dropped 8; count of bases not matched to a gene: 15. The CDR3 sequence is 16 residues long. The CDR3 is CASTPTTGGLKDEQFF. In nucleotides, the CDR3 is TGTGCCAGCACCCCCACGACAGGGGGTTTAAAGGATGAGCAGTTCTTC.

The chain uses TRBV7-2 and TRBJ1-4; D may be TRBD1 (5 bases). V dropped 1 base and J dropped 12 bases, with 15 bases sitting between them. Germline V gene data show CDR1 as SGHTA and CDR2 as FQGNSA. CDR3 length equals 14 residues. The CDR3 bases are TGTGCCAGCAGCTTAGACGGGACTCGGGAGGAACTGTTTTTT. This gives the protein CASSLDGTREELFF.

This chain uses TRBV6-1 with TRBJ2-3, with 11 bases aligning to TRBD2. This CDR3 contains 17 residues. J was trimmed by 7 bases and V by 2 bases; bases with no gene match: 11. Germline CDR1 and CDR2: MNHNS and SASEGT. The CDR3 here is CASSERVAGGRLNTQYF. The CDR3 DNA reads TGTGCCAGCAGTGAAAGGGTAGCGGGGGGGCGATTAAATACGCAGTATTTT.